The rows below give T cell receptor beta chains drawn from one sample of a study of identical twins. TCRdb itself ran the 5' RACE reads through MiXCR, one entry per CDR3 protein. The profile covers hundreds of thousands of distinct CDR3 sequences, with approximately 7% appearing a single time and approximately 3.6% taken by the ten largest. The same sample was also studied in work on yellow fever vaccine responses in identical twins.

The sample comprised memory (CD45RO+) T cells sorted from blood. The source is a woman aged 18-35 years in good health. Both conserved end residues are trimmed from each CDR3. The order of the fields is clone size, V gene, CDR3 protein. Size tells how often a clone was seen (once, few, many) or the class of an expanded clone, and some rows leave it out.

clone size: NA; V gene: TRBV24-1; CDR3 protein: ATSEAVADTQY
clone size: NA; V gene: TRBV18; CDR3 protein: ASSQNPGHSTDTQY
clone size: NA; V gene: TRBV24-1; CDR3 protein: ATSDPTGTSGRDEQF
clone size: many; V gene: TRBV6-2/TRBV6-3; CDR3 protein: ASSLHRELSDTQY
clone size: NA; V gene: TRBV10-3; CDR3 protein: AMQTGVSNGYT
clone size: NA; V gene: TRBV5-1; CDR3 protein: ASSAKQGALSGANVLT
clone size: few; V gene: TRBV28; CDR3 protein: ASSDRDSYSNQPQH
clone size: NA; V gene: TRBV28; CDR3 protein: ASSFGVGGRSSYNEQF
clone size: few; V gene: TRBV7-2; CDR3 protein: ASSFKTGAVYEQY
clone size: NA; V gene: TRBV12-3/TRBV12-4; CDR3 protein: ASKTGFGGNTIY
clone size: few; V gene: TRBV24-1; CDR3 protein: ATRGQGSNQPQH
clone size: NA; V gene: TRBV27; CDR3 protein: ASSAPGTGRSEQY
clone size: NA; V gene: TRBV6-1; CDR3 protein: ASRTGGDQPQH
clone size: NA; V gene: TRBV14; CDR3 protein: ASSQDKDRGRHIQY
clone size: many; V gene: TRBV29-1; CDR3 protein: SVVGGQDGYT
clone size: many; V gene: TRBV27; CDR3 protein: ASSFRVGANEQF
clone size: many; V gene: TRBV12-3/TRBV12-4; CDR3 protein: ASFRGTGELF
clone size: NA; V gene: TRBV28; CDR3 protein: ASSREGVGQPQH
clone size: few; V gene: TRBV20-1; CDR3 protein: SAMGRGRNQETQY
clone size: few; V gene: TRBV7-8; CDR3 protein: ASSPRTGYTEAF
clone size: many; V gene: TRBV12-3/TRBV12-4; CDR3 protein: ASSRGRWTEAF
clone size: few; V gene: TRBV5-5; CDR3 protein: ASSFLKQTGTVNTEAF
clone size: many; V gene: TRBV12-3/TRBV12-4; CDR3 protein: ASSFVQDYEQY
clone size: NA; V gene: TRBV5-5; CDR3 protein: ASSAHLETQY
clone size: NA; V gene: TRBV6-4; CDR3 protein: ASSTHDRGAKNTEAF
clone size: NA; V gene: TRBV6-2/TRBV6-3; CDR3 protein: ASSRTPYNEQF
clone size: many; V gene: TRBV5-6; CDR3 protein: ASSRTSGRGYEQY
clone size: few; V gene: TRBV20-1; CDR3 protein: SAGTPNSYNEQF
clone size: NA; V gene: TRBV5-6; CDR3 protein: ASSPGGRAITGELF
clone size: many; V gene: TRBV7-8; CDR3 protein: ASSPRVGGLNTEAF
clone size: many; V gene: TRBV12-3/TRBV12-4; CDR3 protein: ASSSSVNTEAF
clone size: many; V gene: TRBV12-3/TRBV12-4; CDR3 protein: ASSRQGGQPQH
clone size: many; V gene: TRBV10-3; CDR3 protein: AIRGQGRLTEAF
clone size: few; V gene: TRBV3-1; CDR3 protein: ASSQDWRWTGVPDTQY
clone size: many; V gene: TRBV11-2; CDR3 protein: ASSWGRQPDTQY
clone size: many; V gene: TRBV3-1; CDR3 protein: ASSQVNGNSPLH
clone size: few; V gene: TRBV6-1; CDR3 protein: ASRGGPPTDTQY
clone size: few; V gene: TRBV6-5; CDR3 protein: ASSSGLAGKTYNEQF
clone size: NA; V gene: TRBV20-1; CDR3 protein: SARDSTGGYNEQF
clone size: few; V gene: TRBV7-3; CDR3 protein: ASSLGSEYEQY
clone size: NA; V gene: TRBV24-1; CDR3 protein: ATSEQDLLDTQY
clone size: few; V gene: TRBV20-1; CDR3 protein: SARTADSAGGYT